These 14 T cell receptor beta chains were sequenced from one sample in a study of cytomegalovirus exposure and HLA in healthy donors. Produced via immunoSEQ multiplex PCR; TCRdb's table is partial and in-frame only. The table records 110,000 or so clones, about 91% of them present only once. What was sequenced was PBMCs. The receptors were sampled from a man between 18 and 29 years old in good health and CMV-seronegative.

V usage is TRBV4-3 and J usage is TRBJ1-1; D is ambiguous. V lost 1 base to trimming and J lost 1 base, with 13 bases between them. Germline CDR1 LGHNA, CDR2 YSLEER. The CDR3 is made up of 16 amino acids. CDR3 bases: TGCGCCAGCAGCCAAGGAGTCGTGCGACAGAACACTGAAGCTTTCTTT. This translates into CASSQGVVRQNTEAFF.

The chain couples TRBV20-1 to TRBJ1-2; 9 bases line up with TRBD1. With 5 bases clipped from V and 12 bases from J, the junction kept 7 bases outside the gene matches. This CDR3 is built from 11 residues. The germline gives CDR1 DFQATT, CDR2 SNEGSKA (reference sequence). This CDR3 is CSAGQGSLNTF. The DNA of the CDR3 is TGCAGTGCTGGACAGGGGAGTTTAAACACCTTC.

The chain couples TRBV5-1 to TRBJ1-1; 7 bases fit TRBD1. This CDR3 has 16 residues. Germline V gives CDR1 SGHRS, CDR2 YFSETQ. V lost 1 base and J lost 4; bases outside the gene matches: 10. This CDR3 reads CASSLYFSGQTTEAFF. The CDR3, as DNA: TGCGCCAGCAGCTTGTACTTTTCGGGACAGACCACTGAAGCTTTCTTT.

The J gene is TRBJ1-3, the V gene TRBV6-5; 7 nucleotides line up with TRBD1. The germline V gene has CDR1 MNHEY and CDR2 SVGAGI. Germline trimming cut 7 bases from V and 1 base from J; bases unmatched to any gene: 4. The CDR3 is 14 amino acids. CDR3 bases: TGTGCCAGCAAGACAGGGAAGTCTGGAAACACCATATATTTT. Its protein is CASKTGKSGNTIYF.

This chain links TRBV19 with TRBJ1-1; the D gene is possibly TRBD1 (6 bases). V lost 6 bases to trimming and J lost 0 bases, with 14 bases between them. The CDR3 totals 15 residues. From germline, CDR1 is LNHDA and CDR2 SQIVND (reference sequence). CDR3 protein: CASRSGGRVNTEAFF. DNA of the CDR3: TGTGCCAGTAGATCGGGGGGCAGGGTGAACACTGAAGCTTTCTTT.

V gene TRBV4-1 combines with J gene TRBJ2-5; 13 bases agree with TRBD2. The CDR3 covers 16 residues. CDR1 and CDR2 from the germline V gene are MGHRA and YSYEKL. Trimming cost V 2 bases and J 5 bases; bases outside gene matches: 5. CDR3 in amino acids: CASSQMGLAGIETQYF. In DNA, the CDR3 is TGCGCCAGCAGCCAAATGGGACTAGCGGGAATCGAGACCCAGTACTTC.

This chain links TRBV28 with TRBJ2-1, with D uncertain. The CDR3 runs 11 residues. V was trimmed by 4 bases and J by 7 bases, leaving 5 bases between them. Per germline, CDR1 MDHEN and CDR2 SYDVKM. The CDR3 region is CASSWANEQFF. The DNA for the CDR3 is TGTGCCAGCAGTTGGGCAAATGAGCAGTTCTTC.

V and J are TRBV11-2 and TRBJ2-7, with unresolved D. The CDR3 covers 15 residues. Per germline, CDR1 SGHAT and CDR2 FQNNGV. Trimming shortened V by 6 bases and J by 2 bases, and 17 bases separated the two germline ends. This CDR3 is CASRPTESNTYEQYF. In nucleotides, the CDR3 is TGTGCCAGCAGACCTACAGAGTCTAATACCTACGAGCAGTACTTC.

V gene TRBV13 combines with J gene TRBJ2-1; D is possibly TRBD1 (6 bases). This CDR3 is built from 14 residues. CDR1 and CDR2 (germline): PRHDT, FYEKMQ (reference sequence). V lost 5 bases, J lost 4 bases, and 12 bases lay in between. CDR3 DNA: TGTGCCAGCAGCCCAACGGACAGATACAATGAGCAGTTCTTC. Its protein is CASSPTDRYNEQFF. The full variable domain, rest sourced from reference TRBV13 and TRBJ2-1, is AAGVIQSPRHLIKEKRETATLKCYPIPRHDTVYWYQQGPGQDPQFLISFYEKMQSDKGSIPDRFSAQQFSDYHSELNMSSLELGDSALYFCASSPTDRYNEQFFGPGTRLTVL.

This chain connects TRBV28 to TRBJ2-1, with 7 nucleotides matching TRBD2. The CDR3 totals 17 residues. V lost 6 bases and J lost 2; bases outside the gene matches: 13. Germline V lookup: CDR1 MDHEN, CDR2 SYDVKM. Here the CDR3 reads CASRRRTSKYAYNEQFF. The CDR3, as DNA: TGTGCCAGCAGGCGTAGGACTAGTAAGTACGCCTACAATGAGCAGTTCTTC.

The genes are TRBV11-2 and TRBJ2-1; D ambiguous. The germline gives CDR1 SGHAT, CDR2 FQNNGV. The germline V and J ends were trimmed by 0 bases and 1 base, with 7 bases remaining between them. The CDR3 totals 15 residues. Here the CDR3 reads CASSLETRSYNEQFF. The CDR3 DNA reads TGTGCCAGCAGCTTAGAAACGAGGTCCTACAATGAGCAGTTCTTC.

The V gene is TRBV28, the J gene TRBJ2-2; a weak D match, TRBD2 (6 bases). Germline lookup yields CDR1 MDHEN and CDR2 SYDVKM. Trimming stripped 6 bases from V and 3 bases from J, with 8 bases between. The CDR3 totals 13 residues. DNA of the CDR3: TGTGCCAGCAGGTCTAGCGACACCGGGGAGCTGTTTTTT. It encodes CASRSSDTGELFF.

The V and J genes are TRBV28 and TRBJ1-1, with D uncertain. Trimming pared 7 bases from V and 1 base from J, leaving 4 bases between. The CDR3 consists of 11 residues. The germline CDR1 and CDR2 sequences are MDHEN and SYDVKM. CDR3 nucleotide sequence: TGTGCCAGCATCCAGAACACTGAAGCTTTCTTT. Protein sequence: CASIQNTEAFF.

The CDR3 loop reads CASSSTGGGANYGYTF. CDR3 coding DNA: TGTGCCAGCAGTTCCACAGGGGGAGGGGCGAACTATGGCTACACCTTC. The chain carries TRBV28 and TRBJ1-2, with 8 bases that match TRBD1. This CDR3 spans 16 amino acids. Germline loops: CDR1 MDHEN, CDR2 SYDVKM. The ends lost 4 bases at V and 2 bases at J; junction bases unmatched: 9.